A single sample is the source of the 30 T cell receptor beta chains below, sequenced in a study of response to subunit inactivated influenza vaccine. A single record per CDR3 protein comes from TCRdb applying MiXCR to the RT-PCR reads. The data show roughly 630,000 distinct CDR3 sequences, 14% seen once. The sequencing used PBMCs from blood, collected 14 to 15 days before vaccination. The receptors shown here come from a middle-aged man who received an inactivated influenza vaccine.

The CDR3: CASKPWDRGKGNYGYTF. The DNA for the CDR3 is TGTGCCAGCAAACCCTGGGACAGGGGGAAAGGGAACTATGGCTACACCTTC. The chain uses TRBV12-3 or TRBV12-4 and TRBJ1-2, with 11 positions matching TRBD1. This CDR3 region has 17 residues. V lost 7 bases to trimming and J lost 2 bases; unmatched junction nucleotides: 12.

This clonotype was recorded many times. The rearrangement uses TRBV28 and TRBJ2-1; TRBD1 matches at 7 bases. Germline CDR1 is MDHEN and CDR2 is SYDVKM. Germline trimming cut 6 bases from V and 8 bases from J; bases unmatched to any gene: 25. CDR3 length equals 19 residues. DNA for the CDR3: TGTGCCAGCAGCAGCTTTTCCAGGGGGATCACCCTATCTAAAGATGAGCAGTTCTTC. Encoded protein: CASSSFSRGITLSKDEQFF.

This clonotype was counted once. In DNA form, the CDR3 reads TGTGCCAGCAGCTTAAGCCCATGGGGGGAAGGCGGCTACACCTTC. As protein: CASSLSPWGEGGYTF. The V gene is TRBV7-2, the J gene TRBJ1-2, with D possibly matching TRBD1 (5 bases). Germline V gives CDR1 SGHTA, CDR2 FQGNSA. The CDR3 runs 15 residues. The germline V and J ends were trimmed by 2 bases and 8 bases, with 18 bases remaining between them.

This clonotype was seen repeatedly, ten times or more. The V and J genes are TRBV12-3 or TRBV12-4 and TRBJ1-2, with TRBD1 matching 11 bases. The CDR3 is made up of 13 amino acids. V gave up 6 bases and J gave up 7 bases; unmatched junction bases: 4. The CDR3 is CASSRTGGGGYTF. CDR3 nucleotides: TGTGCCAGCAGCAGGACAGGGGGCGGTGGCTACACCTTC.

This clonotype was seen more than once but under ten times. The chain combines TRBV27 with TRBJ2-1; D is ambiguous. The V gene lost 8 bases and the J gene lost 3 bases, with 14 bases spanning the gap. Looked up from germline, CDR1 is MNHEY and CDR2 is SMNVEV (reference sequence). The length of the CDR3 is 14 residues. CDR3 nucleotides: TGTGCCAGCGCATGGGCTTTTGACTACAATGAGCAGTTCTTC. Amino acids: CASAWAFDYNEQFF.

The CDR3 protein is CASSENGSYEQYF. CDR3 bases: TGTGCCAGCAGTGAAAACGGTTCCTACGAGCAGTACTTC. The rearrangement uses TRBV2 and TRBJ2-7, with unresolved D. The CDR3 contains 13 residues. In germline, CDR1 is SNHLY, CDR2 FYNNEI. V dropped 2 bases and J dropped 1 base, with 6 bases sitting between them. Looking up the rest from reference TRBV2 and TRBJ2-7 gives the full variable domain: EPEVTQTPSHQVTQMGQEVILRCVPISNHLYFYWYRQILGQKVEFLVSFYNNEISEKSEIFDDQFSVERPDGSNFTLKIRSTKLEDSAMYFCASSENGSYEQYFGPGTRLTVT.

This clonotype was recorded at least ten times. The V call is TRBV7-6, the J call TRBJ2-7, with a possible D match to TRBD2 (7 bases). The CDR3 totals 15 residues. Trimming removed 5 bases from V and 2 bases from J, with 16 bases in between. Germline values: CDR1 SGHVS, CDR2 FNYEAQ. The CDR3 is CASSPIGGPAYEQYF. CDR3 nucleotide sequence: TGTGCCAGCAGCCCTATCGGGGGGCCAGCCTACGAGCAGTACTTC.

CDR3 bases: TGTGCCAGCAGCTTTTATCGGGCCAGGGGATACGAGCAGTACTTC. Protein: CASSFYRARGYEQYF. V is TRBV13 and J is TRBJ2-7; tentatively, D is TRBD1 (6 bases). Germline CDR1 reads PRHDT; CDR2 reads FYEKMQ (reference sequence). The CDR3 loop spans 15 amino acids. V was clipped by 3 bases and J by 4 bases, with 16 bases between them.

This clonotype showed up many times. The chain's CDR3 is CASSWGDSYNEQFF. CDR3 coding DNA: TGTGCCAGCAGCTGGGGGGACTCCTACAATGAGCAGTTCTTC. The gene calls are TRBV7-9 and TRBJ2-1; D perhaps matches TRBD2 (6 bases). Trimming took 4 bases from V and 0 from J, leaving 7 bases between them. The CDR3 consists of 14 residues. Per the germline V gene, CDR1 is SEHNR and CDR2 is FQNEAQ (reference sequence).

The chain combines TRBV4-3 with TRBJ2-2, with D possibly being TRBD1 (6 bases). CDR1 and CDR2 from the germline V gene are LGHNA and YSLEER. This CDR3 contains 18 residues. The ends were cut back, 0 bases at V and 3 bases at J, with 17 bases in the middle. The CDR3 DNA is TGCGCCAGCAGCCAAGAACAGGGCAATCGACCTTACACCGGGGAGCTGTTTTTT. Translating it yields CASSQEQGNRPYTGELFF.

This clonotype has at least ten counts. The CDR3 reads CASSFRDEAFF. The CDR3 region has the DNA TGTGCCAGCAGTTTTCGGGATGAAGCTTTCTTT. The chain combines TRBV12-3 or TRBV12-4 with TRBJ1-1; D unresolved. The length of the CDR3 is 11 residues. Trimming took off 3 bases at V and 7 bases at J, with 6 bases between the two ends.

The gene calls are TRBV19 and TRBJ1-5; possible D gene TRBD1, 5 bases. Germline V gene sequence: CDR1 LNHDA, CDR2 SQIVND (reference sequence). V gave up 3 bases and J gave up 2 bases, with 14 bases separating them. The CDR3 contains 16 residues. CDR3 nucleotide sequence: TGTGCCAGTAGTATTTTGGAGGGACGCGGCAATCAGCCCCAGCATTTT. Amino acids: CASSILEGRGNQPQHF. Full variable domain (outside the CDR3, taken from reference TRBV19 and TRBJ1-5): DGGITQSPKYLFRKEGQNVTLSCEQNLNHDAMYWYRQDPGQGLRLIYYSQIVNDFQKGDIAEGYSVSREKKESFPLTVTSAQKNPTAFYLCASSILEGRGNQPQHFGDGTRLSIL.

This clonotype was seen more than once but under ten times. This sequence joins TRBV6-1 and TRBJ2-5; TRBD1 aligns across 7 bases. Germline CDR1 reads MNHNS; CDR2 reads SASEGT. The CDR3 covers 15 residues. V shed 8 bases, J shed 5 bases, and the junction held 14 bases outside the gene matches. The chain's CDR3 is CASAPLTGLAETQYF. CDR3 sequence (DNA): TGTGCCAGCGCCCCTCTGACAGGGCTGGCGGAGACCCAGTACTTC.

V is TRBV4-3 and J is TRBJ1-1; D is unresolved. The V gene lost 0 bases and the J gene lost 5 bases, with 13 bases spanning the gap. The CDR3 loop spans 15 amino acids. CDR1 and CDR2 (germline): LGHNA, YSLEER. DNA for the CDR3: TGCGCCAGCAGCCAAGATTCCCAGGCAACAACTGAAGCTTTCTTT. This gives the protein CASSQDSQATTEAFF.

This clonotype has more than one count but fewer than ten. The chain links TRBV5-1 to TRBJ2-3; 13 positions match TRBD2. The CDR3 loop spans 17 amino acids. V lost 3 bases, J lost 4 bases, and 8 bases stayed unmatched. From germline, CDR1 is SGHRS and CDR2 YFSETQ. DNA for the CDR3: TGCGCCAGCAGCTCCCGGACTAGCGGGGGAACCGCAGATACGCAGTATTTT. It yields the protein CASSSRTSGGTADTQYF.

The rearrangement joins TRBV6-2 or TRBV6-3 to TRBJ2-1; D perhaps matches TRBD2 (6 bases). Between the trimmed V and J ends, which lost 6 bases and 5 bases, there was a span of 11 bases. Germline V CDR1 and CDR2: MNHEY, SVGEGT. This CDR3 comprises 13 residues. CDR3 coding DNA: TGTGCCAGCAGGTCTAGCGCCCACAATGAGCAGTTCTTC. Protein: CASRSSAHNEQFF.

The CDR3 DNA follows: TGCAGCGTTGTGACTAGCGGGGGGTACCATCGCACAGATACGCAGTATTTT. Translating it yields CSVVTSGGYHRTDTQYF. The gene calls are TRBV29-1 and TRBJ2-3; TRBD2 aligns across 13 bases. Germline V gene sequence: CDR1 SQVTM, CDR2 ANQGSEA. The CDR3 consists of 17 residues. The V and J ends lost 4 bases and 1 base, in that order; junction bases with no gene match: 8.

This clonotype was observed at least ten times. The chain combines TRBV20-1 with TRBJ1-1, with 8 bases identical to TRBD1. Germline V gene data show CDR1 as DFQATT and CDR2 as SNEGSKA (reference sequence). Trimming removed 5 bases from V and 0 bases from J; junction bases left unmatched: 5. CDR3 length equals 14 residues. The CDR3 protein is CSAENRGLNTEAFF. In nucleotides, the CDR3 is TGCAGTGCTGAAAACAGGGGGTTGAACACTGAAGCTTTCTTT.

This clonotype was seen many times. The V call is TRBV20-1, the J call TRBJ2-1, with 14 bases lining up with TRBD2. Unmatched junction bases numbered 8, after V lost 4 bases and J lost 9 bases. CDR1 is DFQATT and CDR2 is SNEGSKA in the germline V gene (reference sequence). The CDR3 is 15 residues long. The CDR3 sequence: CSAMKGLAGAVEQFF. The CDR3 bases are TGCAGTGCTATGAAGGGACTAGCGGGAGCAGTTGAGCAGTTCTTC.

This clonotype was found many times. The rearrangement joins TRBV12-3 or TRBV12-4 to TRBJ2-6; no clear D gene. The CDR3 is 14 residues long. Trimming cost V 3 bases and J 0 bases, with 3 bases left between them. The DNA for the CDR3 is TGTGCCAGCAGTTTTTCCTCTGGGGCCAACGTCCTGACTTTC. Protein product: CASSFSSGANVLTF.

There are a few counts of this clonotype. The CDR3 spells CASSLEVGRQETQYF. CDR3 nucleotides: TGTGCCAGCAGCTTGGAGGTGGGCAGACAAGAGACCCAGTACTTC. The chain couples TRBV5-6 to TRBJ2-5; no definite D call. Germline-derived CDR1 and CDR2 are SGHDT and YYEEEE. V was pared by 0 bases and J by 2 bases, with 11 bases between. The CDR3 is 15 residues long.

This clonotype was counted ten times or more. V gene TRBV27 combines with J gene TRBJ2-7; TRBD2 is a possible D gene (7 bases). The germline V gene encodes CDR1 MNHEY and CDR2 SMNVEV (reference sequence). V was shortened by 3 bases and J by 3 bases, with 15 bases between the two germline ends. The CDR3 runs to 15 residues. The CDR3 coding sequence is TGTGCCAGCAGTTTCGAGGGGGGGCTAGTCTACGAGCAGTACTTC. As protein: CASSFEGGLVYEQYF.

The table lists this clonotype with many counts. The rearrangement links TRBV12-3 or TRBV12-4 to TRBJ2-1; 10 bases are shared with TRBD2. V was pared by 3 bases and J by 6 bases, with 5 bases of the junction left unmatched. The CDR3 runs to 15 residues. The CDR3 loop reads CASSLASGGFNEQFF. In nucleotides, the CDR3 is TGTGCCAGCAGTTTGGCTAGCGGGGGTTTCAATGAGCAGTTCTTC.

This rearrangement joins TRBV12-3 or TRBV12-4 to TRBJ2-5; 13 nucleotides agree with TRBD2. V was clipped by 5 bases and J by 1 base; unmatched bases: 7. The CDR3 has 17 residues. The CDR3 reads CASSRLAGGIFQETQYF. In DNA form, the CDR3 reads TGTGCCAGCAGTCGACTAGCGGGGGGTATCTTCCAAGAGACCCAGTACTTC.

This clonotype was counted between two and nine times. This chain connects TRBV6-1 to TRBJ2-1; possibly TRBD2 for D (6 bases). Germline lookup yields CDR1 MNHNS and CDR2 SASEGT. Trimming removed 5 bases from V and 8 bases from J, with 13 bases in between. There are 13 residues in the CDR3. DNA of the CDR3: TGTGCCAGCAGTCCACGCCCGGGAGATGAGCAGTTCTTC. Translated: CASSPRPGDEQFF.

This clonotype was observed a few times. The CDR3 nucleotides read TGCAGTGCTTCGGGAACAGCCACCTACAATGAGCAGTTCTTC. Its translation is CSASGTATYNEQFF. The V gene is TRBV20-1, the J gene TRBJ2-1, with a possible D match to TRBD2 (5 bases). Germline V gives CDR1 DFQATT, CDR2 SNEGSKA (reference sequence). V lost 5 bases to trimming and J lost 2 bases, with 13 bases between them. The CDR3 contains 14 residues.

This clonotype was detected ten times or more. The chain joins TRBV5-1 to TRBJ2-3, with 7 bases fitting TRBD2. Unmatched junction bases numbered 1, after V lost 4 bases and J lost 2 bases. The CDR3 has 13 residues. The germline gives CDR1 SGHRS, CDR2 YFSETQ. The CDR3 nucleotides read TGCGCCAGCAGCGCGGGAGACACAGATACGCAGTATTTT. Protein sequence: CASSAGDTDTQYF.

V and J are TRBV5-1 and TRBJ2-1; D is unresolved. The CDR3 sequence is 14 residues long. Trimming pared 4 bases from V and 5 bases from J, leaving 13 bases between. Per germline, CDR1 SGHRS and CDR2 YFSETQ. CDR3 nucleotides: TGCGCCAGCAGCCAAGGGAATGTCGACAATGAGCAGTTCTTC. It encodes CASSQGNVDNEQFF.

The sample holds a few counts of this clonotype. This chain joins TRBV5-6 and TRBJ2-1; TRBD2 agrees at 10 bases. The CDR3 consists of 17 residues. The germline V gene encodes CDR1 SGHDT and CDR2 YYEEEE. Losses at the gene ends were 1 base for V and 10 bases for J; bases not matched to a gene: 14. The CDR3 is CASSLLGQRGGLEEQFF. The CDR3 bases are TGTGCCAGCAGCTTGTTGGGTCAGCGGGGGGGCCTCGAGGAGCAGTTCTTC.

This clonotype occurred many times. This chain uses TRBV7-2 with TRBJ2-3; D might be TRBD1 (6 bases). V lost 8 bases and J 3 bases, leaving 12 bases between the germline ends. Germline V gives CDR1 SGHTA, CDR2 FQGNSA. The CDR3 has 13 residues. DNA of the CDR3: TGTGCCAGCTCCCCCCAGGGGACAGATACGCAGTATTTT. Its protein product is CASSPQGTDTQYF.